This T cell receptor (beta chain) stems from a study of T cells in Graves' hyperthyroidism and ophthalmopathy. Study-wide context: Blood was drawn when the patient was first diagnosed and still untreated. Findings and limits, study-wide: Blood also contained most expanded thyroid clonotypes above 0.001.

Using RNA transcripts as the source, TCR beta CDR3 regions were amplified. The study used the HTBI primer set for a first-round RT-PCR of the TCR CDR3. TCRdb reprocessed the multiplex PCR reads with MiXCR, giving one entry per CDR3 protein. The sample consists of some 800,000 distinct CDR3 sequences, 38% of them appearing once. Stable disease denoted Graves' hyperthyroidism without ophthalmopathy progression within 18 months. In patients aged 18 to 65, hyperthyroidism was newly diagnosed, with duration under 2 months. Germline-derived CDR1 and CDR2 are SEHNR and FQNEAQ (reference sequence). This CDR3 is built from 14 residues. Deletions cut 5 bases from V and 4 bases from J, with 14 bases between. About this clonotype: The antigen remains unidentified.

Sequenced: blood. The chain is built from TRBV7-9 and TRBJ1-1; D is possibly TRBD1 (5 bases). The origin of this receptor is a man aged 18-30 years with Graves' hyperthyroidism. CDR3: CASSRQQFGTEAFF. CDR3 bases: TGTGCCAGCAGCCGACAGCAGTTCGGCACTGAAGCTTTCTTT.